Below, 4 T cell receptor beta chains from the same sample are listed, as sequenced in a study of CD8 T cells in ankylosing spondylitis. Study-wide findings and caveats: Characteristic of ankylosing spondylitis blood, it appeared, was a TCR beta motif comprising several highly homologous variants.

TCRdb reprocessed the 5' RACE reads with MiXCR, giving one entry per CDR3 protein. The sample yields about 450,000 distinct CDR3 sequences, roughly 26% seen once. Their cognate antigens are unknown. Source material: blood, either unsorted or a sorted T cell fraction (not recorded which). Receptor source: a male donor with ankylosing spondylitis.

The J gene is TRBJ2-7, the V gene TRBV29-1, with D unresolved. Germline V gene sequence: CDR1 SQVTM, CDR2 ANQGSEA. Trimming cost V 7 bases and J 2 bases, with 21 bases left between them. The CDR3 extends over 15 amino acids. CDR3 nucleotides: TGCAGCGCCCTAACTTCGGAGACACGTACCTACGAGCAGTACTTC. Its protein is CSALTSETRTYEQYF.

There are a few counts of this clonotype. This chain uses TRBV4-2 with TRBJ2-1; 7 positions agree with TRBD2. The germline V gene has CDR1 LGHNA and CDR2 YNFKEQ. This CDR3 contains 17 residues. The J segment lost 5 bases and the V segment lost 0 bases, leaving 10 bases of the junction unmatched. CDR3 loop: CASSQDVGRELHNEQFF. The CDR3 nucleotides are TGTGCCAGCAGCCAAGATGTGGGGCGGGAGCTGCACAATGAGCAGTTCTTC.

V gene TRBV11-2 combines with J gene TRBJ2-3; tentatively, D is TRBD1 (6 bases). CDR1 SGHAT and CDR2 FQNNGV come from the germline V gene. The CDR3 sequence is 15 residues long. V lost 5 bases and J lost 0, with 12 bases in between. The CDR3 DNA follows: TGTGCCAGCAGCCTGGGGGCGGTTAGCACAGATACGCAGTATTTT. Amino acid sequence: CASSLGAVSTDTQYF.

The CDR3 protein is CSASPQISNQPQHF. In DNA, the CDR3 is TGCAGTGCTAGCCCTCAGATTAGCAATCAGCCCCAGCATTTT. This sequence joins TRBV20-1 and TRBJ1-5; D is unresolved. This CDR3 has 14 amino acids. Germline CDR1 reads DFQATT; CDR2 reads SNEGSKA (reference sequence). Deletions cut 3 bases from V and 0 bases from J, with 9 bases between.